The 8 T cell receptor beta chains below were found in one sample sequenced in a study of T cells in Graves' hyperthyroidism and ophthalmopathy. Using RNA transcripts as the source, TCR beta CDR3 regions were amplified. First-round RT-PCR targeting the TCR CDR3 was performed with the HTBI primer set. TCRdb used MiXCR to reprocess the multiplex PCR reads, holding one entry per CDR3 protein. The profile shows 400,000 to 550,000 distinct CDR3 sequences, under 15% of them singletons. The sequencing input was blood. Receptors originate from a woman under 30 with Graves' hyperthyroidism.

CDR3 nucleotide sequence: TGTGCCAGCAGTTACTTCAGCGGGCCAAGGGGTGAGCAGTTCTTC. It translates to CASSYFSGPRGEQFF. V gene TRBV6-5 combines with J gene TRBJ2-1; possibly TRBD2 for D (6 bases). The V gene lost 1 base and the J gene lost 9 bases, with 16 bases spanning the gap. Germline V CDR1 and CDR2: MNHEY, SVGAGI. The CDR3 is 15 residues long.

This clonotype appeared many times. The chain is built from TRBV12-3 or TRBV12-4 and TRBJ2-1; maybe TRBD1 (5 bases). There are 12 residues in the CDR3. Trimming took 7 bases from V and 6 from J, leaving 10 bases between them. The CDR3 sequence: CASTLTANEQFF. The CDR3 nucleotides read TGTGCCAGCACCTTGACAGCCAATGAGCAGTTCTTC.

This rearrangement joins TRBV4-1 to TRBJ2-1; D perhaps matches TRBD2 (5 bases). Germline V lookup: CDR1 MGHRA, CDR2 YSYEKL. The germline V and J ends were trimmed by 5 bases and 1 base, with 12 bases remaining between them. This CDR3 has 15 amino acids. CDR3 amino acids: CASSEREPSYNEQFF. The CDR3 DNA follows: TGCGCCAGCAGCGAAAGGGAGCCGTCCTACAATGAGCAGTTCTTC.

A few counts support this clonotype. This sequence joins TRBV19 and TRBJ2-2; 7 bases are shared with TRBD1. This CDR3 spans 13 amino acids. The V segment lost 10 bases and the J segment 6 bases; nucleotides outside the gene matches: 8. Germline CDR1 LNHDA, CDR2 SQIVND (reference sequence). The CDR3, as DNA: TGTGCCATCCCCGGGACAGCTCCCGGGGAGCTGTTTTTT. Protein: CAIPGTAPGELFF.

This chain joins TRBV11-2 and TRBJ2-7; D unresolved. This CDR3 is built from 14 residues. V was pared by 5 bases and J by 7 bases, with 18 bases between. The germline V gene encodes CDR1 SGHAT and CDR2 FQNNGV. Here the CDR3 reads CASSPALVLGEQYF. The DNA of the CDR3 is TGTGCCAGCAGCCCCGCCTTGGTGCTTGGGGAGCAGTACTTC.

This clonotype was seen many times. In DNA, the CDR3 is TGTGCCAGTAGTATAGAGGCCCTAACCGGGACAAATAACTATGGCTACACCTTC. It specifies CASSIEALTGTNNYGYTF. The chain links TRBV19 to TRBJ1-2; the D gene is possibly TRBD1 (6 bases). The CDR3 extends over 18 amino acids. Germline CDR1 LNHDA, CDR2 SQIVND (reference sequence). The germline V and J ends were trimmed by 0 bases and 1 base, with 18 bases remaining between them.

This clonotype was detected many times. The rearrangement uses TRBV7-3 and TRBJ2-1; TRBD1 aligns across 7 bases. The germline CDR1 and CDR2 sequences are SGHTA and FQGTGA. The CDR3 loop spans 16 amino acids. Germline trimming cut 4 bases from V and 3 bases from J; bases unmatched to any gene: 9. DNA of the CDR3: TGTGCCAGCAGCTACTCCGGGGCAGGGGGCTACAATGAGCAGTTCTTC. Translating it yields CASSYSGAGGYNEQFF.

This clonotype was seen ten or more times. The chain uses TRBV15 and TRBJ2-7; D call uncertain. The CDR3 loop spans 14 amino acids. Trimming pared 0 bases from V and 7 bases from J, leaving 13 bases between. Germline V gene sequence: CDR1 LNHNV, CDR2 YYDKDF (reference sequence). As DNA, the CDR3 is TGTGCCACCAGCAGAGATCGTGTGGCCTCGGAGCAGTACGTC. Protein product: CATSRDRVASEQYV.